The TCR beta chain described here comes from a study of shared clonotypes between healthy human individuals. The DNA input per sorted-subset replicate PCR was about 180 ng, corresponding to some 30,000 T cell genomes. The table came from immunoSEQ multiplex PCR; TCRdb's copy has only in-frame clones and leaves some out. The sample has a few million clones, roughly 92% seen once. Trimming took off 7 bases at V and 6 bases at J, with 21 bases between the two ends. This CDR3 is built from 15 residues. CDR1 is SGHNT and CDR2 is YYREEE in the germline V gene (reference sequence). Each of the donors was a healthy adult who was HIV-negative and had not had a recent acute infection or vaccination. Subsets obtained from CD4+ cells comprised CD45RA+ naive and CD45RA-negative memory cells.

Source material: naive CD4+ T cells sorted from blood. The sample's subset: CD45RA+ positively selected. This receptor was obtained from a man aged 18 to 29 in good health. This chain links TRBV5-4 with TRBJ2-3; D tentatively fits TRBD1 or TRBD2 (5 bases each). This CDR3 reads CASGAYRDPADTQYF. CDR3 DNA sequence: TGTGCCAGCGGAGCCTACCGGGACCCCGCCGATACGCAGTATTTT.